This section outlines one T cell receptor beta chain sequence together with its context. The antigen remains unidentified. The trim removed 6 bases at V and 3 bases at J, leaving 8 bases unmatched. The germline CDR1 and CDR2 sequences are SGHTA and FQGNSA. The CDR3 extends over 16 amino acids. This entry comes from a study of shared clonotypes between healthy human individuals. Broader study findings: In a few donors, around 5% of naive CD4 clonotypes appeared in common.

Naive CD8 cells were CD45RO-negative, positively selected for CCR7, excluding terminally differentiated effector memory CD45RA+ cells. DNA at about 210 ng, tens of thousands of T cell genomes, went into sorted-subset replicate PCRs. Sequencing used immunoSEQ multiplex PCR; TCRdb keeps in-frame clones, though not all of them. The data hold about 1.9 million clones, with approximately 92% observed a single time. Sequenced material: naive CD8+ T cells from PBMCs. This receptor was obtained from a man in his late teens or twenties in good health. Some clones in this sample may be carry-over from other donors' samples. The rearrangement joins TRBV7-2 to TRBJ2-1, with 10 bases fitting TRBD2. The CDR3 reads CASRTETSGYYNEQFF. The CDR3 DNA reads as TGTGCCAGCAGAACCGAGACTAGCGGGTACTACAATGAGCAGTTCTTC.